Below are 5 T cell receptor beta chains sequenced from a single sample in a study of T cell changes during pregnancy in multiple sclerosis. The protocol was immunoSEQ multiplex PCR, while the TCRdb copy is restricted to in-frame clones and leaves out a portion. This sample has about 67,000 clones, with approximately 91% found just once. This specimen consisted of peripheral blood, obtained in the first trimester of pregnancy. The receptors originated from a female donor with multiple sclerosis, enrolled in a pregnancy study.

The chain recombines TRBV7-9 with TRBJ2-2; perhaps TRBD2 as D (6 bases). The V end was cut by 3 bases, the J end by 5 bases, with 16 bases between. Germline CDR1 is SEHNR and CDR2 is FQNEAQ (reference sequence). The CDR3 is 16 residues long. The CDR3 bases are TGTGCCAGCAGCTTCCCCCGGGGCGGGGCAACCGGGGAGCTGTTTTTT. This codes for CASSFPRGGATGELFF.

The rearrangement joins TRBV15 to TRBJ2-7, with D unclear. In germline, CDR1 is LNHNV, CDR2 YYDKDF (reference sequence). The CDR3 extends over 16 amino acids. The V end lost 0 bases, the J end lost 0 bases, and 12 bases lay between the germline ends. The CDR3 DNA is TGTGCCACCAGCAGAGATGCAAGTCGGGTCTCCTACGAGCAGTACTTC. Translation: CATSRDASRVSYEQYF.

The V gene is TRBV11-2, the J gene TRBJ2-1; 8 nucleotides agree with TRBD2. Losses at the gene ends were 5 bases for V and 2 bases for J; bases not matched to a gene: 8. Germline CDR1 is SGHAT and CDR2 is FQNNGV. The CDR3 length is 16 residues. Written as DNA, the CDR3 is TGTGCCAGCAGCAACGGGGGGGAGGGCCCCTACAATGAGCAGTTCTTC. Amino acid sequence: CASSNGGEGPYNEQFF.

The chain carries TRBV7-9 and TRBJ2-7; 10 nucleotides line up with TRBD1. Trimming took 5 bases from V and 4 from J; bases not matched to a gene: 14. Germline V gene data show CDR1 as SEHNR and CDR2 as FQNEAQ (reference sequence). The CDR3 length is 17 residues. The CDR3 loop is CASSLNVGTGAPYEQYF. The CDR3 nucleotides read TGTGCCAGCAGCCTCAACGTAGGGACAGGGGCCCCATACGAGCAGTACTTC.

The rearrangement links TRBV10-3 to TRBJ2-1; 12 bases are a match to TRBD2. V gave up 7 bases and J gave up 8 bases; unmatched junction bases: 3. The V gene's germline CDR1 is ENHRY and CDR2 SYGVKD. The CDR3 sequence is 13 residues long. In DNA form, the CDR3 reads TGTGCCATCAACCGACTAGCGGGAGATGAGCAGTTCTTC. Amino acid sequence: CAINRLAGDEQFF.